These 4 T cell receptor beta chains were all obtained from the same sample, sequenced in a study of T cell responses to AZD1222 COVID-19 vaccine. TCRdb's copy holds only in-frame clones and misses some; the assay was immunoSEQ multiplex PCR. The table shows 120,000 or so clones, with around nine tenths occurring only once. The material sequenced was peripheral blood, taken on day 0 of MenACWY control vaccination. The receptors originated from an adult in good health.

This sequence joins TRBV7-9 and TRBJ2-7; the D call may be TRBD1 or TRBD2 (5 bases each). The V gene lost 5 bases and the J gene lost 8 bases, with 25 bases spanning the gap. The CDR3 consists of 16 residues. Looked up from germline, CDR1 is SEHNR and CDR2 is FQNEAQ (reference sequence). In DNA form, the CDR3 reads TGTGCCAGCAGCGCGTCACCAACCGGGACGGATACTCAGCAGTACTTC. Protein product: CASSASPTGTDTQQYF.

This sequence joins TRBV10-3 and TRBJ2-1; TRBD2 aligns across 7 bases. Germline CDR1 is ENHRY and CDR2 is SYGVKD. The CDR3 covers 14 residues. After removal of 10 bases from V and 0 bases from J, the junction contained 6 bases not matched to a gene. In DNA form, the CDR3 reads TGTGCCACAAACGGGAGGCCCTCCTACAATGAGCAGTTCTTC. It codes for CATNGRPSYNEQFF.

The rearrangement joins TRBV10-2 to TRBJ2-7; D is unclear. This CDR3 spans 15 amino acids. The V gene lost 3 bases and the J gene lost 1 base, with 13 bases spanning the gap. The germline V gene has CDR1 WSHSY and CDR2 SAAADI. CDR3 in amino acids: CASSDEPMLSYEQYF. DNA of the CDR3: TGCGCCAGCAGTGACGAGCCAATGCTTTCCTACGAGCAGTACTTC.

V usage is TRBV19 and J usage is TRBJ2-7; perhaps TRBD2 as D (6 bases). This CDR3 contains 12 residues. The germline V gene has CDR1 LNHDA and CDR2 SQIVND (reference sequence). Between the trimmed V and J ends, which lost 10 bases and 3 bases, there was a span of 13 bases. CDR3 nucleotide sequence: TGTGCCACCACTAGCATCCTCTACGAGCAGTACTTC. It codes for CATTSILYEQYF. The full variable domain, completed using reference TRBV19 and TRBJ2-7, is DGGITQSPKYLFRKEGQNVTLSCEQNLNHDAMYWYRQDPGQGLRLIYYSQIVNDFQKGDIAEGYSVSREKKESFPLTVTSAQKNPTAFYLCATTSILYEQYFGPGTRLTVT.